This TCR beta chain was recovered during a study of CD8 T cells in ankylosing spondylitis. Findings of the study overall: Disease-linked clones reportedly showed significant enrichment in matched ankylosing spondylitis synovial fluid.

TCRdb reprocessed the 5' RACE reads with MiXCR, giving one entry per CDR3 protein. The data show more than 95,000 distinct CDR3 sequences, about 8.3% seen once. The length of the CDR3 is 14 residues. V lost 4 bases to trimming and J lost 5 bases, with 14 bases between them. Ten or more counts support this clonotype. What it recognizes is unknown. The chain is built from TRBV12-3 or TRBV12-4 and TRBJ2-5, with a tentative D call TRBD2 (5 bases). This receptor was obtained from a male donor with ankylosing spondylitis or in good health (not recorded which). The source material was blood, either unsorted or a sorted T cell fraction (not recorded which). The CDR3 loop reads CASSYHRGRETQYF. The CDR3 DNA sequence: TGTGCCAGCAGTTACCATCGGGGTCGGGAGACCCAGTACTTC.